This T cell receptor beta chain was found in a study of T cell changes during pregnancy in multiple sclerosis. Assay used: immunoSEQ multiplex PCR; TCRdb lists only in-frame clones, some missing. The sample has over 55,000 clones; just under 90% are singletons. Germline V gene lookup returns CDR1 MNHNY and CDR2 SVGAGI (reference sequence). The CDR3 is 11 amino acids. Trimming left V 6 bases short and J 4 bases short, with 7 bases between. The chain is built from TRBV6-6 and TRBJ2-7; D gene ambiguous. The sequence was obtained from a human donor whose cells served as feeder cells for cultures in a pregnancy study. The sequenced material came from peripheral blood from another person, used as feeder cells. CDR3 sequence (DNA): TGTGCCAGCAGCGGAAATTACGAGCAGTACTTC. Protein: CASSGNYEQYF.